A single sample gave rise to the 25 T cell receptor beta chains below, sequenced in a study of blood T cell repertoires in COVID-19. The protocol was immunoSEQ multiplex PCR, while the TCRdb copy is restricted to in-frame clones and leaves out a portion. The repertoire includes approximately 400,000 clones, around 90% of them detected once, and roughly 1.2% sits in the top ten. Sequencing was performed on peripheral blood. These receptors came from a man in his forties with acute or convalescent COVID-19.

This sequence joins TRBV7-2 and TRBJ1-4, with unresolved D. Trimming removed 6 bases at V and 7 bases at J, with 21 bases between. Germline loops: CDR1 SGHTA, CDR2 FQGNSA. The CDR3 length is 16 residues. CDR3 in amino acids: CASSFLGGVGSEKLFF. The CDR3 region has the DNA TGTGCCAGCAGTTTTTTGGGCGGGGTGGGGAGTGAAAAACTGTTTTTT.

This sequence joins TRBV28 and TRBJ1-1; no clear D gene. This CDR3 contains 14 residues. The V gene's germline CDR1 is MDHEN and CDR2 SYDVKM. Trimming removed 5 bases at V and 0 bases at J, with 10 bases between. Here the CDR3 reads CASSTDTMNTEAFF. The CDR3 DNA reads TGTGCCAGCAGTACCGACACCATGAACACTGAAGCTTTCTTT.

This clone was recorded only once. This rearrangement joins TRBV9 to TRBJ1-6; the match to TRBD1 covers 7 bases. The length of the CDR3 is 17 residues. CDR1 and CDR2 from the germline V gene are SGDLS and YYNGEE. V lost 0 bases and J lost 9; bases outside the gene matches: 12. The CDR3 spells CASSVAPATGAASPLHF. The DNA of the CDR3 is TGTGCCAGCAGCGTAGCCCCCGCCACAGGGGCAGCTTCACCCCTCCACTTT.

The rearrangement links TRBV9 to TRBJ2-7; 11 nucleotides agree with TRBD2. The junction had 7 bases not matched to a gene; V was cut back by 2 bases and J by 6 bases. The CDR3 totals 15 residues. Germline assignment: CDR1 SGDLS and CDR2 YYNGEE. This chain's CDR3 is CASSVGLAARGEQYF. CDR3 coding DNA: TGTGCCAGCAGCGTGGGACTAGCGGCTAGGGGCGAGCAGTACTTC.

V usage is TRBV5-8 and J usage is TRBJ2-1, with TRBD2 matching 8 bases. Germline V CDR1 and CDR2: SGHTS, YDEGEE. CDR3 length equals 15 residues. V lost 3 bases and J lost 9; bases outside the gene matches: 11. The CDR3 loop is CASSSGTSIGLEQFF. For the CDR3, the DNA is TGTGCCAGCAGCTCCGGGACTAGTATCGGTCTTGAGCAGTTCTTC.

This clone has a single count. V usage is TRBV28 and J usage is TRBJ2-3; D might be TRBD2 (5 bases). Germline V lookup: CDR1 MDHEN, CDR2 SYDVKM. Trimming cost V 5 bases and J 3 bases, with 15 bases left between them. The CDR3 loop spans 15 amino acids. DNA of the CDR3: TGTGCCAGCAGTCCGAACGGACTGGGTACAGATACGCAGTATTTT. Its translation: CASSPNGLGTDTQYF.

The chain has TRBV11-2 and TRBJ2-1, with 7 bases lining up with TRBD2. The germline CDR1 and CDR2 sequences are SGHAT and FQNNGV. V lost 1 base and J lost 10; bases outside the gene matches: 7. CDR3 length: 14 amino acids. The CDR3 bases are TGTGCCAGCAGCTTAGCAGGGCGGCGGGGGGAGCAGTTCTTC. Protein: CASSLAGRRGEQFF.

The rearrangement uses TRBV29-1 and TRBJ2-1; the match to TRBD2 covers 10 bases. J lost 8 bases, V lost 6 bases, and 10 bases had no gene match. The CDR3 has 14 amino acids. Germline lookup yields CDR1 SQVTM and CDR2 ANQGSEA. CDR3 sequence: CSVSPSGSLDEQFF. The CDR3 DNA is TGCAGCGTCTCTCCTAGCGGGAGCCTGGATGAGCAGTTCTTC.

The V gene is TRBV11-3, the J gene TRBJ2-4; 8 nucleotides match TRBD2. The CDR3 spans 15 residues. Trimming cost V 5 bases and J 8 bases; bases outside gene matches: 11. The germline gives CDR1 SGHNT, CDR2 YENEEA. CDR3 in amino acids: CASSPDRREADIQYF. CDR3 DNA sequence: TGTGCCAGCAGCCCCGATCGGCGGGAGGCGGACATTCAGTACTTC.

The chain recombines TRBV7-8 with TRBJ2-6; D is uncertain. CDR1 is SGHVS, CDR2 FQNEAQ, per germline. Between the trimmed V and J ends, which lost 5 bases and 1 base, there was a span of 9 bases. This CDR3 contains 15 residues. This CDR3 reads CASSRDGSGANVLTF. In DNA, the CDR3 is TGTGCCAGCAGCCGAGACGGGTCTGGGGCCAACGTCCTGACTTTC.

The chain joins TRBV3-1 (or the pseudogene TRBV3-2) to TRBJ1-3; D is possibly TRBD1 (5 bases). Trimming pared 4 bases from V and 3 bases from J, leaving 16 bases between. Per the germline V gene, CDR1 is LGHDT and CDR2 is YNNKEL (reference sequence). CDR3 size: 16 residues. CDR3 in amino acids: CASSRLVGGNGNTIYF. The CDR3 DNA reads TGTGCCAGCAGCCGCCTCGTCGGGGGTAATGGAAACACCATATATTTT.

The chain couples TRBV5-6 to TRBJ1-3; 7 nucleotides align to TRBD1. The germline gives CDR1 SGHDT, CDR2 YYEEEE. The J segment lost 3 bases and the V segment lost 3 bases, leaving 0 bases of the junction unmatched. This CDR3 spans 13 amino acids. CDR3 in amino acids: CASSWDSGNTIYF. CDR3 sequence (DNA): TGTGCCAGCAGCTGGGACAGTGGAAACACCATATATTTT.

This chain connects TRBV24-1 to TRBJ1-2; no clear D gene. With 6 bases removed from V and 0 bases from J, the gap between germline ends came to 4 bases. The CDR3 contains 12 residues. Germline lookup yields CDR1 KGHDR and CDR2 SFDVKD. As DNA, the CDR3 is TGTGCCACCAGTACTGCTAACTATGGCTACACCTTC. Translated: CATSTANYGYTF.

The chain joins TRBV7-6 to TRBJ2-2; 7 bases line up with TRBD2. Germline assignment: CDR1 SGHVS and CDR2 FNYEAQ. This CDR3 contains 16 residues. The J segment lost 3 bases and the V segment lost 5 bases, leaving 9 bases of the junction unmatched. The chain's CDR3 is CASSRTGTTDTGELFF. For the CDR3, the DNA is TGTGCCAGCAGCCGAACCGGGACTACCGACACCGGGGAGCTGTTTTTT.

This chain joins TRBV27 and TRBJ2-1, with a possible D match to TRBD2 (7 bases). V lost 6 bases and J 9 bases, leaving 21 bases between the germline ends. Germline V lookup: CDR1 MNHEY, CDR2 SMNVEV (reference sequence). This CDR3 is built from 15 residues. CDR3 protein: CASRQGRTRRPEQFF. The CDR3 DNA reads as TGTGCCAGCAGGCAGGGGAGGACTAGGAGACCTGAGCAGTTCTTC.

The genes are TRBV9 and TRBJ1-1, with a weak D call TRBD1 (5 bases). Trimming stripped 3 bases from V and 0 bases from J, with 9 bases between. The length of the CDR3 is 14 residues. Germline loops: CDR1 SGDLS, CDR2 YYNGEE. The CDR3 DNA reads TGTGCCAGCAGCGCATGGGGCGTGAACACTGAAGCTTTCTTT. As protein: CASSAWGVNTEAFF.

The chain's CDR3 is CASSPRTGANTEAFF. The CDR3 DNA reads as TGTGCCAGCAGCCCCCGGACAGGGGCGAACACTGAAGCTTTCTTT. This chain joins TRBV11-3 and TRBJ1-1; 9 bases line up with TRBD1. V was pared by 5 bases and J by 1 base, with 5 bases of the junction left unmatched. The CDR3 totals 15 residues. Germline loops: CDR1 SGHNT, CDR2 YENEEA.

This clone has just one count. This chain links TRBV7-9 with TRBJ2-5; 13 positions agree with TRBD2. J was trimmed by 5 bases and V by 5 bases; bases with no gene match: 8. This CDR3 has 16 residues. Per the germline V gene, CDR1 is SEHNR and CDR2 is FQNEAQ (reference sequence). The CDR3: CASSPLTSGGGETQYF. The CDR3 DNA reads TGTGCCAGCAGCCCGCTTACTAGCGGGGGGGGTGAGACCCAGTACTTC.

The gene calls are TRBV6-1 and TRBJ1-1; TRBD1 is a possible D gene (5 bases). The germline V and J ends were trimmed by 1 base and 7 bases, with 16 bases remaining between them. This CDR3 is built from 15 residues. In germline, CDR1 is MNHNS, CDR2 SASEGT. Here the CDR3 reads CASSEVRGFLGEAFF. The CDR3 DNA sequence: TGTGCCAGCAGTGAAGTTAGGGGTTTCCTTGGTGAAGCTTTCTTT.

The J gene is TRBJ1-5, the V gene TRBV27, with a tentative D call TRBD1 (6 bases). V lost 6 bases, J lost 7 bases, and 19 bases lay in between. CDR3 length: 15 amino acids. Germline V gene sequence: CDR1 MNHEY, CDR2 SMNVEV (reference sequence). In nucleotides, the CDR3 is TGTGCCAGCAGCCCCTCCACAGGGTTGTACCAGCCCCAGCATTTT. As protein: CASSPSTGLYQPQHF.

On this clone: Other DNA sequences of this sample code for an identical CDR3. The chain links TRBV6-1 to TRBJ2-7; D may be TRBD1 (6 bases). Germline CDR1 is MNHNS and CDR2 is SASEGT. V was shortened by 2 bases and J by 5 bases, with 10 bases between the two germline ends. The CDR3 consists of 13 residues. The CDR3 region has the DNA TGTGCCAGCAGTGAACTACAGGGAAACGAGCAGTACTTC. Its translation is CASSELQGNEQYF.

The rearrangement links TRBV7-9 to TRBJ2-5; TRBD2 matches 9 bases. The V and J ends lost 3 bases and 6 bases, in that order; junction bases with no gene match: 8. CDR3 length equals 15 residues. Germline CDR1 SEHNR, CDR2 FQNEAQ (reference sequence). DNA of the CDR3: TGTGCCAGCAGCTTCGGCGGGGGGGCCACGCAGACCCAGTACTTC. Its translation is CASSFGGGATQTQYF.

This rearrangement joins TRBV19 to TRBJ2-2; 7 positions match TRBD1. The CDR3 totals 13 residues. Germline values: CDR1 LNHDA, CDR2 SQIVND (reference sequence). The V segment lost 4 bases and the J segment 8 bases; nucleotides outside the gene matches: 4. The CDR3 DNA reads TGTGCCAGTAGTACCTACAGGGGTGGGGAGCTGTTTTTT. This gives the protein CASSTYRGGELFF.

The V gene is TRBV7-2, the J gene TRBJ1-2; D might be TRBD1 (5 bases). The CDR3 loop spans 18 amino acids. Germline lookup yields CDR1 SGHTA and CDR2 FQGNSA. V lost 4 bases and J lost 4, with 25 bases in between. The CDR3 loop is CASSSPTSLRDGAYGYTF. CDR3 nucleotides: TGTGCCAGCAGCTCTCCCACCTCCTTGCGGGACGGGGCCTATGGCTACACCTTC.

For this clone: A read error may produce the germline difference seen at one junction end. The chain combines TRBV19 with TRBJ1-2; 7 nucleotides line up with TRBD1. CDR3 length: 17 residues. The germline V gene encodes CDR1 LNHDA and CDR2 SQIVND (reference sequence). Written as DNA, the CDR3 is TGTGCCAGTAGTCTAGAAAACAGGGGCCCCGTGTACGGGGGCTACACCTTC. This gives the protein CASSLENRGPVYGGYTF.